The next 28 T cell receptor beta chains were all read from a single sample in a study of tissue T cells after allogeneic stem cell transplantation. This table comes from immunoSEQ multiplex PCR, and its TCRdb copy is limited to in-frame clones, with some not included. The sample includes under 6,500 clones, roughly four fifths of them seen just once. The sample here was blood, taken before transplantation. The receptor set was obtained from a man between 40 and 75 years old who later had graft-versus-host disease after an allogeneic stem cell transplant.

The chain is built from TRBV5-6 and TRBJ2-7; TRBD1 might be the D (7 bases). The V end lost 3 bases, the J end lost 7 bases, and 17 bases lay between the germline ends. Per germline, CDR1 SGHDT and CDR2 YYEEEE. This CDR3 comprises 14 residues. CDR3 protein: CASSYLLTGREQYF. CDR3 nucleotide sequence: TGTGCCAGCAGCTACCTACTGACAGGGAGGGAGCAGTACTTC.

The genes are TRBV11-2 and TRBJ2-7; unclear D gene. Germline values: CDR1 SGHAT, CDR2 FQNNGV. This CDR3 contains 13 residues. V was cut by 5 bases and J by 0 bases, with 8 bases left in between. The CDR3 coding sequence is TGTGCCAGCAGCCTTCCGGACTCCTACGAGCAGTACTTC. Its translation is CASSLPDSYEQYF.

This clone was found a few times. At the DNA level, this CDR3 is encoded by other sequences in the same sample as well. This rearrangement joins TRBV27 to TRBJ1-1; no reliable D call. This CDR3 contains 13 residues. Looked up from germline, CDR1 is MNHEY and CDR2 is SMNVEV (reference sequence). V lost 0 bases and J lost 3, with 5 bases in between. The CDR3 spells CASSLSGYTEAFF. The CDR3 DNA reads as TGTGCCAGCAGTTTATCGGGGTACACTGAAGCTTTCTTT.

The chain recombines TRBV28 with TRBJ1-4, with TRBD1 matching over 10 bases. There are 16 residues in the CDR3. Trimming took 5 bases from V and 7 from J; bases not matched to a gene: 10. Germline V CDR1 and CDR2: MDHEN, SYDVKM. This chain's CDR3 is CASSHRTGGEGEKLFF. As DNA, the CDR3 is TGTGCCAGCAGTCATCGGACAGGGGGTGAGGGTGAAAAACTGTTTTTT.

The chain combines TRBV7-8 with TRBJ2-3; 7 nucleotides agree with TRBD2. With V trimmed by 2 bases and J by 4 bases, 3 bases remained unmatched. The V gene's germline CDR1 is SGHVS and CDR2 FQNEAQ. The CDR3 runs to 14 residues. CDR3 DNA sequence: TGTGCCAGCAGCTTATCGGCGGGGGCAGATACGCAGTATTTT. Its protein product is CASSLSAGADTQYF.

The CDR3 nucleotides read TGTGCCAGCAGTTCCCCCCCAATGTCTGGGGCCAACGTCCTGACTTTC. It specifies CASSSPPMSGANVLTF. The chain couples TRBV28 to TRBJ2-6, with no clear D. The CDR3 consists of 16 residues. Per germline, CDR1 MDHEN and CDR2 SYDVKM. V was pared by 4 bases and J by 1 base, with 11 bases between.

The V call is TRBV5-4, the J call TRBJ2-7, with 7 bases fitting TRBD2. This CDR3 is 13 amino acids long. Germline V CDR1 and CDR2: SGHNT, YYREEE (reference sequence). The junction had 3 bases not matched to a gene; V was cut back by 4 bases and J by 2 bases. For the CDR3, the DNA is TGTGCCAGCAGCGGCGGGGGTCCCTACGAGCAGTACTTC. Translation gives CASSGGGPYEQYF. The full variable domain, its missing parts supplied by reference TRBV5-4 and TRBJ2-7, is ETGVTQSPTHLIKTRGQQVTLRCSSQSGHNTVSWYQQALGQGPQFIFQYYREEENGRGNFPPRFSGLQFPNYSSELNVNALELDDSALYLCASSGGGPYEQYFGPGTRLTVT.

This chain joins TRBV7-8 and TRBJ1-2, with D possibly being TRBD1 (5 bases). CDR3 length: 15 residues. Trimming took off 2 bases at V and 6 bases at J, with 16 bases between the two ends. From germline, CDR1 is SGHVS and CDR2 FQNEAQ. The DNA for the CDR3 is TGTGCCAGCAGCTTACCCCGGAGGGGCTTTAATGGCTACACCTTC. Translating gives CASSLPRRGFNGYTF.

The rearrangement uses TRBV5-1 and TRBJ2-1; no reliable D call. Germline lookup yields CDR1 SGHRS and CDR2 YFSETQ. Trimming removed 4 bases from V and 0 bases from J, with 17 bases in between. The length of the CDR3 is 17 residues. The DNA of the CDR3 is TGCGCCAGCAGCCCAAATTCCGGATCCAGCTCCTACAATGAGCAGTTCTTC. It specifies CASSPNSGSSSYNEQFF.

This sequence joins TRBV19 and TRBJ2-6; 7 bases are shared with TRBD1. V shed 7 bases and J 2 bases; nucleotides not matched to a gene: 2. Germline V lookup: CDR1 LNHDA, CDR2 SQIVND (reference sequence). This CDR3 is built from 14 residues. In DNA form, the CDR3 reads TGTGCCAGTACCCAGGGGGCTGGGGCCAACGTCCTGACTTTC. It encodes CASTQGAGANVLTF.

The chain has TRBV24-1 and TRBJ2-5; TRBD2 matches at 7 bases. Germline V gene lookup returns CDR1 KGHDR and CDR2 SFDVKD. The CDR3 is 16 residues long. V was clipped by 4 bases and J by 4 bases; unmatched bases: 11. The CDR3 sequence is CATSDGGTSDGETQYF. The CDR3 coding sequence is TGTGCCACCAGTGACGGGGGGACGTCCGACGGAGAGACCCAGTACTTC.

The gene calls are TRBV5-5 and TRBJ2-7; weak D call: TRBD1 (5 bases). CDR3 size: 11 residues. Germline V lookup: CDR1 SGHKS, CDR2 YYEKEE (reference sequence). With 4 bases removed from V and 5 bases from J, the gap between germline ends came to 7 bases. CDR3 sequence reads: CASSPRDEQYF. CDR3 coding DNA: TGTGCCAGCAGCCCCAGGGACGAGCAGTACTTC.

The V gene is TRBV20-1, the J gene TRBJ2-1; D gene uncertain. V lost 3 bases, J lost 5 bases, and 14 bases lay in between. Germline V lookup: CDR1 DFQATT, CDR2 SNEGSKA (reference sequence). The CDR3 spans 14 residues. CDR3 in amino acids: CSASSGASNNEQFF. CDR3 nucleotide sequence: TGCAGTGCTAGTTCTGGAGCGTCGAACAATGAGCAGTTCTTC.

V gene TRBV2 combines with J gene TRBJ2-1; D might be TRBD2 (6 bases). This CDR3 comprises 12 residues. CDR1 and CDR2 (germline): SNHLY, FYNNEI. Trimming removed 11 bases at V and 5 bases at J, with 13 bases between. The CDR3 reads CAGGSTNNEQFF. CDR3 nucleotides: TGTGCCGGGGGGAGTACCAACAATGAGCAGTTCTTC.

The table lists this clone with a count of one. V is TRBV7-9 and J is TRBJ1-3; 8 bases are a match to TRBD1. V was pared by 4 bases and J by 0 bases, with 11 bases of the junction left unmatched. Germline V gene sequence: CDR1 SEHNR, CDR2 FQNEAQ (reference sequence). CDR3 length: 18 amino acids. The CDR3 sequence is CASSSYPDRAGSGNTIYF. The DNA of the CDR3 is TGTGCCAGCAGCTCCTACCCGGACAGGGCCGGCTCTGGAAACACCATATATTTT.

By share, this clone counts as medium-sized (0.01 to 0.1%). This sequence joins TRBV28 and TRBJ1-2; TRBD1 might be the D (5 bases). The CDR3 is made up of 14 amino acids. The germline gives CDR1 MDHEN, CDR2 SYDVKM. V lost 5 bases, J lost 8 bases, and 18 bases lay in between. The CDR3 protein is CASSPYGGLYGYTF. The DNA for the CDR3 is TGTGCCAGCAGTCCCTACGGGGGATTATACGGCTACACCTTC.

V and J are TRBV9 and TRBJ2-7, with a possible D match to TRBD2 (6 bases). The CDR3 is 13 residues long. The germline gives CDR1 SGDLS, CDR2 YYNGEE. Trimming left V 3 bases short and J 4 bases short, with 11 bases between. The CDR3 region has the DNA TGTGCCAGCAGCGGCGGGAACTTATACGAGCAGTACTTC. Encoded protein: CASSGGNLYEQYF.

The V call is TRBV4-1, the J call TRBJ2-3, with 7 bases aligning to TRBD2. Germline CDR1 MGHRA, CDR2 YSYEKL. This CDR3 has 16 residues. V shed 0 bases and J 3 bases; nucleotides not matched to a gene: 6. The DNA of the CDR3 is TGCGCCAGCAGCCAAGATCCTGGACTAGAAACAGATACGCAGTATTTT. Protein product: CASSQDPGLETDTQYF.

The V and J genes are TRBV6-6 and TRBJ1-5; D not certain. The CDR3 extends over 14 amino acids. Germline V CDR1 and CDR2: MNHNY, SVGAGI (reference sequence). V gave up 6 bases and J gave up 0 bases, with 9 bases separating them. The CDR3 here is CASRTSDSNQPQHF. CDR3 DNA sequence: TGTGCCAGCAGGACGAGTGATAGCAATCAGCCCCAGCATTTT.

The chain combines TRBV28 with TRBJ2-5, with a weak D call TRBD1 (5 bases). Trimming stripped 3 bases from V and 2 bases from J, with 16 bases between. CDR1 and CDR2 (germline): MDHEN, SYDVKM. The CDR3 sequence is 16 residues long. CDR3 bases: TGTGCCAGCAGTTTCAAATATGCAGGGATACAAGAGACCCAGTACTTC. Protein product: CASSFKYAGIQETQYF.

The CDR3, as DNA: TGTGCCAGCAGCTTAGTAGGGCCAGATACGCAGTATTTT. Its protein product is CASSLVGPDTQYF. The V gene is TRBV11-3, the J gene TRBJ2-3, with unresolved D. In germline, CDR1 is SGHNT, CDR2 YENEEA. The CDR3 is 13 residues long. Deletions cut 1 base from V and 4 bases from J, with 6 bases between. The complete variable domain, with remaining parts taken from reference TRBV11-3 and TRBJ2-3, reads EAGVVQSPRYKIIEKKQPVAFWCNPISGHNTLYWYLQNLGQGPELLIRYENEEAVDDSQLPKDRFSAERLKGVDSTLKIQPAELGDSAVYLCASSLVGPDTQYFGPGTRLTVL.

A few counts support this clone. CDR3 DNA: TGCGCCAGCAGCTTGGATCCGTGGGCCCAGAACACCGGGGAGCTGTTTTTT. Its protein product is CASSLDPWAQNTGELFF. The chain combines TRBV5-1 with TRBJ2-2; D is unresolved. Trimming cost V 0 bases and J 1 base, with 13 bases left between them. This CDR3 has 17 residues. The germline V gene encodes CDR1 SGHRS and CDR2 YFSETQ.

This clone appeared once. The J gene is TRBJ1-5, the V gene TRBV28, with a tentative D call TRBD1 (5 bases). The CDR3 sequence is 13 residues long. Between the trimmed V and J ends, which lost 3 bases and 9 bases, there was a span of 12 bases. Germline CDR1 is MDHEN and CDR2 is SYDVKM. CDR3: CASSLGGRRPQHF. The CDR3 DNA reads TGTGCCAGCAGTTTGGGGGGTAGAAGGCCCCAGCATTTT.

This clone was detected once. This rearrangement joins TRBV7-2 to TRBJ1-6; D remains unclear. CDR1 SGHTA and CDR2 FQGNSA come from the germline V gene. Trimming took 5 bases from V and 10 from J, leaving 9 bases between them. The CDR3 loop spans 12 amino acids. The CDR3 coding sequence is TGTGCCAGCAGCCCCCGAATATCACCCCTCCACTTT. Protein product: CASSPRISPLHF. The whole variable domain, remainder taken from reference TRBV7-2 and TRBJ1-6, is GAGVSQSPSNKVTEKGKDVELRCDPISGHTALYWYRQSLGQGLEFLIYFQGNSAPDKSGLPSDRFSAERTGGSVSTLTIQRTQQEDSAVYLCASSPRISPLHFGNGTRLTVT.

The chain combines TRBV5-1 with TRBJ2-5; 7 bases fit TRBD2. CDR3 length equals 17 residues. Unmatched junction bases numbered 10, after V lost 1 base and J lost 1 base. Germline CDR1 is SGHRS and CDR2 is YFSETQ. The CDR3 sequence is CASSLNRSGVTQETQYF. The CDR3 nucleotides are TGCGCCAGCAGCTTGAATCGGAGCGGGGTTACCCAAGAGACCCAGTACTTC.

CDR3 nucleotides: TGTGCCACCAGTGATCCCCTTTCCAATGAGCAGTTCTTC. Protein: CATSDPLSNEQFF. The chain joins TRBV24-1 to TRBJ2-1; D remains unclear. Trimming stripped 3 bases from V and 6 bases from J, with 8 bases between. The CDR3 spans 13 residues. CDR1 and CDR2 (germline): KGHDR, SFDVKD.

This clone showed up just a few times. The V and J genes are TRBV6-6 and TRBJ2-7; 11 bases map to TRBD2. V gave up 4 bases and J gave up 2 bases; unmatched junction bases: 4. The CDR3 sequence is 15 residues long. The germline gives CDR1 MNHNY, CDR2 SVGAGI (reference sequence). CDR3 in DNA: TGTGCCAGCAGTTCCGGGACTAGCGGTACCTACGAGCAGTACTTC. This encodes CASSSGTSGTYEQYF.

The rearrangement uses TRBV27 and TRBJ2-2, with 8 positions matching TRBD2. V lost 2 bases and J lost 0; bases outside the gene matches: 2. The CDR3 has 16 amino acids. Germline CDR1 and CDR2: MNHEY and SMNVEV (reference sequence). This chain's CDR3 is CASSLQTSANTGELFF. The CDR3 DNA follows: TGTGCCAGCAGTTTACAGACTAGCGCGAACACCGGGGAGCTGTTTTTT.